A selection of T cell receptor beta chains follows, all from one sample in a study of control samples from healthy donors and cancer patients. TCRdb's table, derived via immunoSEQ multiplex PCR, lists solely in-frame clones and lacks some. The sample lists about 89,000 clones; approximately 87% were seen once. Sequencing was done on a sample of blood. The source of these receptors is a woman between 40 and 50 years old in good health. Each CDR3 is given with its conserved first and last residue. A D gene is named only where the DNA matches it firmly. Rows may omit the clone size; those that give it use once, few, many or a size class.

abundance	v_gene	d_gene	j_gene	CDR3nt	CDR3aa
-	TRBV5-1	-	TRBJ2-2	TGCGCCAGCAGCCTCAATAGTGGTGCGAACACCGGGGAGCTGTTTTTT	CASSLNSGANTGELFF
few	TRBV25-1	TRBD1	TRBJ1-1	TGTGCCAGCAGTGAAATCGAGACAGGGGCTGAAGCTTTCTTT	CASSEIETGAEAFF
-	TRBV6-5	-	TRBJ1-2	TGTGCCAGCAGTTACTCGATAGTGGGGGGGCCCCGAGGCTACACCTTC	CASSYSIVGGPRGYTF
once	TRBV9	-	TRBJ2-3	TGTGCCAGCAGCGTAGCCCCGAGCACAGATACGCAGTATTTT	CASSVAPSTDTQYF
-	TRBV6-5	TRBD1	TRBJ2-7	TGTGCCAGCACCCCGGGACAGGGTCGGTACGAGCAGTACTTC	CASTPGQGRYEQYF
-	TRBV6-2/TRBV6-3	-	TRBJ1-5	TGTGCCAGCAGTTTCACCTATATGGAGCCCCAGCATTTT	CASSFTYMEPQHF
-	TRBV6-5	TRBD1	TRBJ2-5	TGTGCCAGCAGTTACTCGTCTGGGACAGGGGTCGAGACCCAGTACTTC	CASSYSSGTGVETQYF
-	TRBV30	TRBD1	TRBJ1-1	TGTGCCTGGAAGGGGGACAGGGAGGAAGCTTTCTTT	CAWKGDREEAFF
-	TRBV4-3	TRBD2	TRBJ2-7	TGCGCCAGCAGCCGGTTTTTGACTAGCGGGGTCGCCTACGAGCAGTACTTC	CASSRFLTSGVAYEQYF
once	TRBV10-1	TRBD2	TRBJ2-5	TGCGCCAGCAGTGACTCCGGCCAGCGGGGCCAAGAGACCCAGTACTTC	CASSDSGQRGQETQYF
-	TRBV10-3	TRBD1	TRBJ2-2	TGTGCCATCAGACACGGACAGGGAGTCACCGGGGAGCTGTTTTTT	CAIRHGQGVTGELFF
once	TRBV18	TRBD1	TRBJ1-2	TGTGCCAGCTCACCACTAAGGGACAGATTTGATGGCTACACCTTC	CASSPLRDRFDGYTF
-	TRBV7-2	-	TRBJ2-4	TGTGCCAGCAGCTTTGTGCAGGACAACATTCAGTACTTC	CASSFVQDNIQYF
-	TRBV27	TRBD1	TRBJ2-7	TGTGCCAGCAGTTTATCCCAGGGGGACAGGTCCTACGAGCAGTACTTC	CASSLSQGDRSYEQYF
once	TRBV6-6	TRBD1	TRBJ1-2	TGTGCCAGCAGTTTAGGACAGGGTGATGGGCACTACACCTTC	CASSLGQGDGHYTF
-	TRBV30	-	TRBJ2-3	TGTGCCTGGAAGGCGGGGGCCTTTAGCACAGATACGCAGTATTTT	CAWKAGAFSTDTQYF
-	TRBV11-3	-	TRBJ1-2	TGTGCCAGCAGCTTAGCCACCGGGTCGACCTTTACTAACTATGGCTACACCTTC	CASSLATGSTFTNYGYTF